The clone carrying this T cell receptor (beta chain) was detected ten times or more. Its specificity is unknown. These data are taken from a study of early T cells in non-severe SARS-CoV-2 infection. Study-wide context: Bulk RNA isolated from unsorted whole blood underwent sequencing; chains were not paired.

Germline trimming cut 5 bases from V and 1 base from J; bases unmatched to any gene: 6. The CDR3 runs 16 residues. Germline CDR1 reads SGHVS; CDR2 reads FNYEAQ. Study observations and caveats: Sequences matched to VDJdb favored anti-spike CD8 responses, while private and CD4 specificities were missed.

Unique molecular identifiers were attached to individual cDNA molecules. TCRdb re-derived calls from the 5' RACE reads in MiXCR, one entry per CDR3 protein. This table holds tens of thousands of distinct CDR3 sequences, less than 7% found once. The receptor was derived from an adult who was a healthcare worker with PCR-confirmed SARS-CoV-2 infection or an uninfected control (not recorded which). Sequenced material: whole blood. J is TRBJ1-4 and V is TRBV7-6; 8 positions match TRBD1. CDR3 sequence reads: CASSRGTGRTNEKLFF. In DNA form, the CDR3 reads TGTGCCAGCAGCCGAGGGACAGGCCGAACTAATGAAAAACTGTTTTTT.